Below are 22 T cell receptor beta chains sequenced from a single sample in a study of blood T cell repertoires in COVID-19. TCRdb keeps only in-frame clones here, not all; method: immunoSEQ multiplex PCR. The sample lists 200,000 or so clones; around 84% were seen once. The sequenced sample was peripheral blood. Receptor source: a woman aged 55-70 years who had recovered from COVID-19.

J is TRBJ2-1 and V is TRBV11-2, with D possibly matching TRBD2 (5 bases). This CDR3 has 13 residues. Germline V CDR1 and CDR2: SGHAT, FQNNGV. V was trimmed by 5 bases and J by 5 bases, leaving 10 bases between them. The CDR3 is CASSPRGNNEQFF. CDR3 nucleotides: TGTGCCAGCAGCCCCCGAGGGAACAATGAGCAGTTCTTC.

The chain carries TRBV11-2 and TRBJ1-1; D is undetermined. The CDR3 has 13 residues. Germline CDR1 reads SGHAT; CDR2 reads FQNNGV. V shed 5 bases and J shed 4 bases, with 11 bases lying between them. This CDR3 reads CASSQVLSTEAFF. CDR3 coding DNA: TGTGCCAGCAGCCAAGTATTGAGCACTGAAGCTTTCTTT.

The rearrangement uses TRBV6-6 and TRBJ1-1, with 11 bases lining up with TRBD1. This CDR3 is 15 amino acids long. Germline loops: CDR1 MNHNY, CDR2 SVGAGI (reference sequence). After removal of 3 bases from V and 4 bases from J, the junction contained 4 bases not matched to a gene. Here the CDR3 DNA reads TGTGCCAGCAGTTATCGGGGACAGGGGGGCACTGAAGCTTTCTTT. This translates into CASSYRGQGGTEAFF.

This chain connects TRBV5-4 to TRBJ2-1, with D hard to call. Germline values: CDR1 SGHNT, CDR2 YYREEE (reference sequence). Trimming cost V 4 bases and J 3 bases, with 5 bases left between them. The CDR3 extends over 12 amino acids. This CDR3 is CASSIIYNEQFF. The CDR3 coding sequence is TGTGCCAGCAGCATAATCTACAATGAGCAGTTCTTC.

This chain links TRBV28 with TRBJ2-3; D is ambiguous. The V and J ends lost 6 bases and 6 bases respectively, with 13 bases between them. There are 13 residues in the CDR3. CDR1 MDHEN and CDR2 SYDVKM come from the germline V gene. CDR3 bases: TGTGCCAGCAGGCCCCCAGATTATGATACGCAGTATTTT. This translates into CASRPPDYDTQYF.

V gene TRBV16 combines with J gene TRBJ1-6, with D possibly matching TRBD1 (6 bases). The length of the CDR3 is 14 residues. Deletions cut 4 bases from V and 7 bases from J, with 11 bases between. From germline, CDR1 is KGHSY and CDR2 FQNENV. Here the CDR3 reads CASSRGLQNSPLHF. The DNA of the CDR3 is TGTGCCAGCAGCCGGGGGCTTCAGAATTCACCCCTCCACTTT.

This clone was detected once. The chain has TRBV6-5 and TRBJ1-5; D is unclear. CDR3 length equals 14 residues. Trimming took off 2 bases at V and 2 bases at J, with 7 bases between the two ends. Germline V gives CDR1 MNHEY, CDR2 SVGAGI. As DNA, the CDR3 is TGTGCCAGCAGTTACGGCGGGCGCAATCAGCCCCAGCATTTT. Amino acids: CASSYGGRNQPQHF.

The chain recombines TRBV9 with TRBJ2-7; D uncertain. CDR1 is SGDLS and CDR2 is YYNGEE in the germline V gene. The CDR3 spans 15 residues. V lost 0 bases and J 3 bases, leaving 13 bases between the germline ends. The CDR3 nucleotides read TGTGCCAGCAGCGTAGCACCGACTGGTAACTACGAGCAGTACTTC. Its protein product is CASSVAPTGNYEQYF.

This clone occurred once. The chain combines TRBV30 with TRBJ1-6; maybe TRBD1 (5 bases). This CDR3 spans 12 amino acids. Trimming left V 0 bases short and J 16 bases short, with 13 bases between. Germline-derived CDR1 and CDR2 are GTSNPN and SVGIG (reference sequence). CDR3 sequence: CAWSVGKQVLHF. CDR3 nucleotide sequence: TGTGCCTGGAGTGTGGGGAAACAGGTGCTCCACTTT. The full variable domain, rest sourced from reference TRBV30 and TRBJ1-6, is SQTIHQWPATLVQPVGSPLSLECTVEGTSNPNLYWYRQAAGRGLQLLFYSVGIGQISSEVPQNLSASRPQDRQFILSSKKLLLSDSGFYLCAWSVGKQVLHFGNGTRLTVT.

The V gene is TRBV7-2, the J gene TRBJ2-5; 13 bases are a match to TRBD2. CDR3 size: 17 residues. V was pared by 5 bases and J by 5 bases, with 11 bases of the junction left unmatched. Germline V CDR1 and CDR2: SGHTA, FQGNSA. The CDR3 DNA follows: TGTGCCAGCAGCCCACGACTAGCGGGGGGCCCCGGGGAGACCCAGTACTTC. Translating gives CASSPRLAGGPGETQYF. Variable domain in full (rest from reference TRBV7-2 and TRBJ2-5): GAGVSQSPSNKVTEKGKDVELRCDPISGHTALYWYRQSLGQGLEFLIYFQGNSAPDKSGLPSDRFSAERTGGSVSTLTIQRTQQEDSAVYLCASSPRLAGGPGETQYFGPGTRLLVL.

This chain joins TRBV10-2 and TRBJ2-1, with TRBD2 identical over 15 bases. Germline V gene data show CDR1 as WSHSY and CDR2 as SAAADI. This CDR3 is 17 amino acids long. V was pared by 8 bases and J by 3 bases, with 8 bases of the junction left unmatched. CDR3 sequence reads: CASPGTSGGLGYNEQFF. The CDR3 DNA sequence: TGCGCCAGCCCCGGGACTAGCGGGGGGCTGGGCTACAATGAGCAGTTCTTC.

The CDR3 sequence: CASSSDGENTEAFF. The CDR3 nucleotides read TGTGCCAGCAGTTCGGACGGGGAGAACACTGAAGCTTTCTTT. The chain is built from TRBV6-5 and TRBJ1-1; no clear D. This CDR3 contains 14 residues. Germline assignment: CDR1 MNHEY and CDR2 SVGAGI. Deletions cut 4 bases from V and 1 base from J, with 10 bases between.

CDR3 protein: CASSIEGDLPGFGEQYF. The CDR3 coding sequence is TGTGCCAGTAGTATAGAAGGCGACCTGCCCGGGTTCGGCGAGCAGTACTTC. The rearrangement joins TRBV19 to TRBJ2-7; no clear D gene. Germline V gives CDR1 LNHDA, CDR2 SQIVND (reference sequence). The V end was cut by 0 bases, the J end by 6 bases, with 21 bases between. This CDR3 contains 17 residues.

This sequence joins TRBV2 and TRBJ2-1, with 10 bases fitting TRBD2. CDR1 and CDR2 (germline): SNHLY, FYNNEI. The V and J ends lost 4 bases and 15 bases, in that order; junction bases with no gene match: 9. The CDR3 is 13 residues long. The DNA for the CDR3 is TGTGCCAGCAGTGTAGACAGCGGGGGGGCTCCGTTCTTC. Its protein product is CASSVDSGGAPFF.

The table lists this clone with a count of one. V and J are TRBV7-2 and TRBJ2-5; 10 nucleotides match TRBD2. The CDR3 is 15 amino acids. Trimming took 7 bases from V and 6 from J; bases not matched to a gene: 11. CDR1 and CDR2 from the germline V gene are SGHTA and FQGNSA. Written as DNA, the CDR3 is TGTGCCAGCAACCAGGCAGCGGGGGGGCTCAAGACCCAGTACTTC. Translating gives CASNQAAGGLKTQYF.

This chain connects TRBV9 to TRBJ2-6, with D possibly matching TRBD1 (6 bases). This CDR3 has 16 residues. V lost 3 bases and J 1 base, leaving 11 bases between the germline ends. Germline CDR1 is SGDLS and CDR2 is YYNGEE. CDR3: CASSATGFSGANVLTF. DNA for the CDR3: TGTGCCAGCAGCGCAACAGGGTTTTCTGGGGCCAACGTCCTGACTTTC.

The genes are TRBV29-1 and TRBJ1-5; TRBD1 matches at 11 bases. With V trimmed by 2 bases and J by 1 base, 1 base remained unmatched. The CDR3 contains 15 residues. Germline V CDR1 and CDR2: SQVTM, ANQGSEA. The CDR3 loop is CSVEWDRGSNQPQHF. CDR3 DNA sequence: TGCAGCGTTGAATGGGACAGGGGGAGCAATCAGCCCCAGCATTTT.

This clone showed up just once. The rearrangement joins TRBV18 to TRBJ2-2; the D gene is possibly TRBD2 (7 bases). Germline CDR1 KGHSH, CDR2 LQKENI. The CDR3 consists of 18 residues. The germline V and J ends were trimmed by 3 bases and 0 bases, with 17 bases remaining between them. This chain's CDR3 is CASSPLSAGASNTGELFF. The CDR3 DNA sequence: TGTGCCAGCTCACCTTTGTCTGCGGGGGCCTCGAACACCGGGGAGCTGTTTTTT.

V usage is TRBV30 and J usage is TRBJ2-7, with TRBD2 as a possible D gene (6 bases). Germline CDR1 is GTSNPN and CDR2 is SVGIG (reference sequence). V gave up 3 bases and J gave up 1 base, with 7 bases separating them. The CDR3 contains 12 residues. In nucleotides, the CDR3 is TGTGCCTGGAGCGGGGGTTCCTACGAGCAGTACTTC. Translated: CAWSGGSYEQYF.

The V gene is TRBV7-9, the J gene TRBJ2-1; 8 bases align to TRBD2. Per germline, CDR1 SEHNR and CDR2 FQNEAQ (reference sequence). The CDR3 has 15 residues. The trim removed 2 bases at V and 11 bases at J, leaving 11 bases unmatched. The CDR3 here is CASSLLLAENTKQFF. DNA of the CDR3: TGTGCCAGCAGCTTACTACTAGCGGAGAACACTAAGCAGTTCTTC.

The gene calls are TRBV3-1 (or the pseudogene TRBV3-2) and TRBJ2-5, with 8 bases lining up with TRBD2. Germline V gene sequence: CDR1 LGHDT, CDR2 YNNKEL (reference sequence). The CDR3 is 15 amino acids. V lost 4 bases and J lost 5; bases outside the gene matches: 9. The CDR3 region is CASSPRGERGETQYF. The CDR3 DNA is TGTGCCAGCAGCCCAAGGGGTGAGCGGGGGGAGACCCAGTACTTC.

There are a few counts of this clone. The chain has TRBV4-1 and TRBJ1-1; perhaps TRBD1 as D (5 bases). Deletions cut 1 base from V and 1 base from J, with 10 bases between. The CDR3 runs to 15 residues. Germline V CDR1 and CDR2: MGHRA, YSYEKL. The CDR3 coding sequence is TGCGCCAGCAGCCAAGTGGGGGGTAGGAACACTGAAGCTTTCTTT. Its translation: CASSQVGGRNTEAFF.